The sequence of this T cell receptor (beta chain) was determined in a study of naive and memory T cell subsets. At least ten counts were recorded for this clonotype. A UMI-containing oligonucleotide was joined by 3' ligation to the TCR cDNA template. The CDR3 length is 14 residues. The V gene's germline CDR1 is SQVTM and CDR2 ANQGSEA. With 6 bases clipped from V and 0 bases from J, the junction kept 8 bases outside the gene matches. Amplification of ligated cDNA took four PCR rounds with SP2 and nested alpha and beta constant primers. MiXCR, run by TCRdb on the UMI-ligation and nested PCR reads, gives a single entry per CDR3 protein. The data show about 26,000 distinct CDR3 sequences, roughly 5.2% seen once.

The sample consisted of blood. The sequence derives from an adult in good health. The chain combines TRBV29-1 with TRBJ2-7, with 7 bases identical to TRBD1. CDR3: CSVTSDRSSYEQYF. The CDR3 DNA follows: TGCAGCGTCACCTCGGACAGGTCCTCCTACGAGCAGTACTTC.